Listed here are 11 T cell receptor beta chains from one sample, sequenced in a study of blood T cells in healthy people across ages. With a J-beta primer mix and a sample-barcoded 5' primer, a second PCR ran roughly 6 to 11 cycles. TCRdb used MiXCR to reprocess the 5' RACE reads, holding one entry per CDR3 protein. The sample shows 850,000 to 1,300,000 distinct CDR3 sequences, 40% to 45% of them seen only once. The sample taken for sequencing was blood. The receptors here all came from a woman aged 55-70 years in good health.

J is TRBJ1-5 and V is TRBV30; D ambiguous. The CDR3 consists of 12 residues. The V gene lost 1 base and the J gene lost 7 bases, with 8 bases spanning the gap. CDR1 is GTSNPN, CDR2 SVGIG, per germline (reference sequence). The CDR3 sequence: CAWSGRGQPQHF. The CDR3 nucleotides are TGTGCCTGGAGTGGGCGCGGCCAGCCCCAGCATTTT.

The chain uses TRBV6-5 and TRBJ1-2, with 7 bases aligning to TRBD1. Germline V CDR1 and CDR2: MNHEY, SVGAGI. The CDR3 totals 16 residues. The V gene end was trimmed by 3 bases and the J gene end by 8 bases; junction bases not matched to a gene: 15. In DNA form, the CDR3 reads TGTGCCAGCAGTTATCAAACTCCCGCAGGGGGTATGGGCTACACCTTC. Its protein product is CASSYQTPAGGMGYTF.

This rearrangement joins TRBV28 to TRBJ2-7, with 7 nucleotides matching TRBD1. The CDR3 is 13 amino acids. Per the germline V gene, CDR1 is MDHEN and CDR2 is SYDVKM. The junction had 2 bases not matched to a gene; V was cut back by 3 bases and J by 3 bases. The CDR3 sequence: CASSFDRVYEQYF. The CDR3 DNA reads as TGTGCCAGCAGTTTTGACAGGGTCTACGAGCAGTACTTC.

This clonotype was observed a handful of times. This CDR3 is CSARFESSYNEQFF. CDR3 nucleotide sequence: TGCAGTGCTAGGTTCGAGAGCTCCTACAATGAGCAGTTCTTC. The chain carries TRBV20-1 and TRBJ2-1, with no clear D. The CDR3 length is 14 residues. From germline, CDR1 is DFQATT and CDR2 SNEGSKA (reference sequence). V lost 3 bases, J lost 0 bases, and 9 bases lay in between.

This clonotype has just a few counts. The chain has TRBV13 and TRBJ2-5; 8 bases are shared with TRBD1. The CDR3 consists of 14 residues. The V segment lost 3 bases and the J segment 11 bases; nucleotides outside the gene matches: 11. CDR1 and CDR2 from the germline V gene are PRHDT and FYEKMQ (reference sequence). The CDR3 region has the DNA TGTGCCAGCAGCTTCTGGACAGGGAGTGGAGAGCAGTACTTC. This translates into CASSFWTGSGEQYF. Full variable domain (outside the CDR3, taken from reference TRBV13 and TRBJ2-5): AAGVIQSPRHLIKEKRETATLKCYPIPRHDTVYWYQQGPGQDPQFLISFYEKMQSDKGSIPDRFSAQQFSDYHSELNMSSLELGDSALYFCASSFWTGSGEQYFGPGTRLLVL.

V gene TRBV27 combines with J gene TRBJ1-4; D remains unclear. Germline V CDR1 and CDR2: MNHEY, SMNVEV (reference sequence). V lost 7 bases and J lost 0, with 9 bases in between. There are 14 residues in the CDR3. The CDR3 region has the DNA TGTGCCAGCAAATCCGGATCAACTAATGAAAAACTGTTTTTT. Translated, it gives CASKSGSTNEKLFF.

V usage is TRBV2 and J usage is TRBJ2-3; TRBD2 matches 8 bases. V lost 6 bases and J lost 5; bases outside the gene matches: 7. The germline CDR1 and CDR2 sequences are SNHLY and FYNNEI. The CDR3 covers 14 residues. CDR3 loop: CASSGTRSGDTQYF. The CDR3 DNA is TGTGCCAGCAGCGGGACTAGATCAGGAGATACGCAGTATTTT.

This clonotype was seen a handful of times. J is TRBJ1-6 and V is TRBV7-9; TRBD1 aligns across 7 bases. Germline V gene data show CDR1 as SEHNR and CDR2 as FQNEAQ (reference sequence). The CDR3 consists of 15 residues. V gave up 4 bases and J gave up 6 bases; unmatched junction bases: 6. CDR3 loop: CASSSRDSSNSPLHF. The CDR3 coding sequence is TGTGCCAGCAGCTCCCGGGACAGTTCTAATTCACCCCTCCACTTT.

This rearrangement joins TRBV30 to TRBJ2-3; D is ambiguous. This CDR3 spans 14 amino acids. Trimming removed 3 bases at V and 4 bases at J, with 14 bases between. Germline CDR1 is GTSNPN and CDR2 is SVGIG (reference sequence). CDR3 sequence: CAWSGPYGADTQYF. The CDR3 DNA reads TGTGCCTGGAGCGGTCCATATGGGGCAGATACGCAGTATTTT.

The CDR3 loop reads CATSKRRGEAGELFF. CDR3 nucleotides: TGTGCCACCAGTAAACGAAGGGGGGAGGCCGGGGAGCTGTTTTTT. J is TRBJ2-2 and V is TRBV15; D assignment may be TRBD1 or TRBD2 (6 bases each). The CDR3 consists of 15 residues. Germline lookup yields CDR1 LNHNV and CDR2 YYDKDF (reference sequence). V was shortened by 6 bases and J by 6 bases, with 17 bases between the two germline ends.

The chain uses TRBV12-3 or TRBV12-4 and TRBJ2-1; perhaps TRBD2 as D (6 bases). Trimming pared 6 bases from V and 5 bases from J, leaving 17 bases between. CDR3 length equals 15 residues. CDR3: CASRAPPSVNNEQFF. The CDR3 DNA reads TGTGCCAGCAGGGCCCCCCCTAGCGTGAACAATGAGCAGTTCTTC.